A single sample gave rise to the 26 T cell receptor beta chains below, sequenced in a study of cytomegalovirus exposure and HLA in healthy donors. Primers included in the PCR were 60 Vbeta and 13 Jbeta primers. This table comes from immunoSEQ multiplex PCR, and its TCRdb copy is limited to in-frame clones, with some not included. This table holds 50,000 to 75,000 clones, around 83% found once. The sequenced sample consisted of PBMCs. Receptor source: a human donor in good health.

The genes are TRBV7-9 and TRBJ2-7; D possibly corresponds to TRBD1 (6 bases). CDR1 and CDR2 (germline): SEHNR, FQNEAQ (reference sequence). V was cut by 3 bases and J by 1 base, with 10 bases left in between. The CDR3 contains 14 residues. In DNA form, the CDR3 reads TGTGCCAGCAGCTTTCTGACAGGTTCCTACGAGCAGTACTTC. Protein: CASSFLTGSYEQYF. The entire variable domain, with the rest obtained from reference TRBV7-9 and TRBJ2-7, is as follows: DTGVSQNPRHKITKRGQNVTFRCDPISEHNRLYWYRQTLGQGPEFLTYFQNEAQLEKSRLLSDRFSAERPKGSFSTLEIQRTEQGDSAMYLCASSFLTGSYEQYFGPGTRLTVT.

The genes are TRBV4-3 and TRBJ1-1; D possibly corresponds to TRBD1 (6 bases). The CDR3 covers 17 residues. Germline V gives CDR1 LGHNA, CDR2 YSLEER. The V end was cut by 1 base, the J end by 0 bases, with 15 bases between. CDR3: CASSQVLGGFMNTEAFF. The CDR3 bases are TGCGCCAGCAGCCAAGTTCTAGGGGGATTTATGAACACTGAAGCTTTCTTT.

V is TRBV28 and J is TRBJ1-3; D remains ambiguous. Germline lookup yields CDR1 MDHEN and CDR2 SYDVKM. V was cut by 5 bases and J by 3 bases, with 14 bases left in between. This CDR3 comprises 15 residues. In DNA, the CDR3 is TGTGCCAGCAGTCCCCCGGTCGGGGTTGGAAACACCATATATTTT. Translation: CASSPPVGVGNTIYF.

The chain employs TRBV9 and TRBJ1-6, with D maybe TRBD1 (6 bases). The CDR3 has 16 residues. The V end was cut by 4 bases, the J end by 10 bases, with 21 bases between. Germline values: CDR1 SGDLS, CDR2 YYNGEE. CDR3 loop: CASSPRGGRDGSPLHF. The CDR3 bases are TGTGCCAGCAGCCCCCGTGGGGGCAGGGACGGATCACCCCTCCACTTT.

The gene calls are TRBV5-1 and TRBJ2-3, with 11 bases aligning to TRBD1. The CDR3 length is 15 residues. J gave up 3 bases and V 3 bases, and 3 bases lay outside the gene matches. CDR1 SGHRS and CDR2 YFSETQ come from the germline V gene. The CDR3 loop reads CASSSGTGGTDTQYF. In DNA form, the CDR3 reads TGCGCCAGCAGCTCCGGGACAGGGGGAACAGATACGCAGTATTTT.

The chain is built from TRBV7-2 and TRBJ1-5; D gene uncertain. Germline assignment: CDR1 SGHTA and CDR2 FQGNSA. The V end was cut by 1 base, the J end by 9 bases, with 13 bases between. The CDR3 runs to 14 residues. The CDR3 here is CASSLVVAEGPQHF. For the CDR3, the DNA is TGTGCCAGCAGCTTAGTAGTTGCGGAGGGGCCCCAGCATTTT.

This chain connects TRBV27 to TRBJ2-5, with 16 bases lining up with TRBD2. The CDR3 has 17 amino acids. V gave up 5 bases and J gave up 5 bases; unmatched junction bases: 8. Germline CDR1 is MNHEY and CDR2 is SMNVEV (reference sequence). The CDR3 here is CASSPGLAGGPGETQYF. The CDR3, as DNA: TGTGCCAGCAGTCCGGGACTAGCGGGAGGGCCGGGTGAGACCCAGTACTTC.

CDR3 amino acids: CASSGGTSGGDTGELFF. DNA of the CDR3: TGTGCCAGCAGTGGCGGAACTAGCGGGGGGGACACCGGGGAGCTGTTTTTT. The genes are TRBV6-4 and TRBJ2-2, with TRBD2 matching 13 bases. CDR1 is MRHNA, CDR2 SNTAGT, per germline. The CDR3 is made up of 17 amino acids. V lost 4 bases, J lost 3 bases, and 5 bases stayed unmatched.

For the CDR3, the DNA is TGTGCCAGCAGGAGGGACACCGCTACCTACGAGCAGTACTTC. Its translation: CASRRDTATYEQYF. The J gene is TRBJ2-7, the V gene TRBV7-2; possibly TRBD1 for D (6 bases). The germline V gene encodes CDR1 SGHTA and CDR2 FQGNSA. V lost 6 bases to trimming and J lost 2 bases, with 14 bases between them. This CDR3 comprises 14 residues.

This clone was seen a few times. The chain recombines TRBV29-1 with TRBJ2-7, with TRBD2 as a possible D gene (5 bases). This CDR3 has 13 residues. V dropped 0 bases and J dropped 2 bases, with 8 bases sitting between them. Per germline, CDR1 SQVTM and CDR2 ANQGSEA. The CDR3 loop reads CSVEERVTYEQYF. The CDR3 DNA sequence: TGCAGCGTTGAAGAGCGGGTAACCTACGAGCAGTACTTC.

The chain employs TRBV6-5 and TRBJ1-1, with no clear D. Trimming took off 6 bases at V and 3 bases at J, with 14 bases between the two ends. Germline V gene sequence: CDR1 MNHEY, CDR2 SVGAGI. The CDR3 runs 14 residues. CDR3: CASRKITGDTEAFF. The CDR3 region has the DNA TGTGCCAGCAGAAAGATCACCGGTGACACTGAAGCTTTCTTT.

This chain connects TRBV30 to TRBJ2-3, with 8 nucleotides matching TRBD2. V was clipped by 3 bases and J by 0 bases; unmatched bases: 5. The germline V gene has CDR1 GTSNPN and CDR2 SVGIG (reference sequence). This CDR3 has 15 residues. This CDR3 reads CAWRQLAVSTDTQYF. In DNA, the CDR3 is TGTGCCTGGAGGCAACTAGCGGTTAGCACAGATACGCAGTATTTT.

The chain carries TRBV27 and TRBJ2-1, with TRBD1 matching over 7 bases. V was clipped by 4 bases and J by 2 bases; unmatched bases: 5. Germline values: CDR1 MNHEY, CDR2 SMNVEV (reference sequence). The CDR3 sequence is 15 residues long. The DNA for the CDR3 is TGTGCCAGCAGTTACAGGGGTCTCACCTACAATGAGCAGTTCTTC. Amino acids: CASSYRGLTYNEQFF.

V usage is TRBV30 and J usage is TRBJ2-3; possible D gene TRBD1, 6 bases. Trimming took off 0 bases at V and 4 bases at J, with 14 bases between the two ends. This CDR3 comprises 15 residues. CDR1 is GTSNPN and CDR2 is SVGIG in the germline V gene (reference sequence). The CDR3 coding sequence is TGTGCCTGGAGTGTACCTCCGACAGGTCCAGATACGCAGTATTTT. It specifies CAWSVPPTGPDTQYF. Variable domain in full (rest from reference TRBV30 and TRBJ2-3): SQTIHQWPATLVQPVGSPLSLECTVEGTSNPNLYWYRQAAGRGLQLLFYSVGIGQISSEVPQNLSASRPQDRQFILSSKKLLLSDSGFYLCAWSVPPTGPDTQYFGPGTRLTVL.

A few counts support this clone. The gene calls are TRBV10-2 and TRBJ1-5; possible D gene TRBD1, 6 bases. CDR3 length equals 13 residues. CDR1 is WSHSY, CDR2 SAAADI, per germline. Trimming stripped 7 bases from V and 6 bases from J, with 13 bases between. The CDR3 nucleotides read TGCGCCAGCAAGGGGGGGTATAGTCAGCCCCAGCATTTT. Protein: CASKGGYSQPQHF.

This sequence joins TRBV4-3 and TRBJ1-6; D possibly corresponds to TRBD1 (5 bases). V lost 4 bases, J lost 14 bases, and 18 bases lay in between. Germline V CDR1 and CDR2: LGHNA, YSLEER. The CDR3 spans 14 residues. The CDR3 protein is CASSRDTSRATLHF. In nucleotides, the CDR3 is TGCGCCAGCAGCCGAGACACCTCCAGGGCCACCCTCCACTTT.

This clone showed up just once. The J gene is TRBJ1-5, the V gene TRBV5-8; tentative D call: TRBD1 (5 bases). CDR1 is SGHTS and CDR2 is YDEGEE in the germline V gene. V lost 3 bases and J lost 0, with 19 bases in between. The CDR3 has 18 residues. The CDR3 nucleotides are TGTGCCAGCAGCTGGGCGACAGCTACAGTTTATAGCAATCAGCCCCAGCATTTT. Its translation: CASSWATATVYSNQPQHF.

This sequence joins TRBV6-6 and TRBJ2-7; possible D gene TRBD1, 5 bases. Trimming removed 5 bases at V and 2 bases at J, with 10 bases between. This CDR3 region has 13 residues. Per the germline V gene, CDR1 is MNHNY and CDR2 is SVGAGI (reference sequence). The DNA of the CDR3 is TGTGCCAGCAGTAGCAGACAGACCTACGAGCAGTACTTC. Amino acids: CASSSRQTYEQYF.

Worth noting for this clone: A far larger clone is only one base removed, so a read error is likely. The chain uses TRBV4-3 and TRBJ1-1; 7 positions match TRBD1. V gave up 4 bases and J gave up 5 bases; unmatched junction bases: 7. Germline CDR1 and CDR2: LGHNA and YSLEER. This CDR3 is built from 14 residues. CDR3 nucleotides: TGCGCCAGCAGCCCCGCCTCGACAGGGACTGAAGCTTTCTTT. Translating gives CASSPASTGTEAFF.

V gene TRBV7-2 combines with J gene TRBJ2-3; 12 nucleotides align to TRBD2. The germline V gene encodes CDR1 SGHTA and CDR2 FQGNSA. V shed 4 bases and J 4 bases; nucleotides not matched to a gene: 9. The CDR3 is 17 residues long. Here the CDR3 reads CASSSRSSGRASDTQYF. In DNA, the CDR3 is TGTGCCAGCAGCTCTCGATCTAGCGGGAGGGCCTCAGATACGCAGTATTTT.

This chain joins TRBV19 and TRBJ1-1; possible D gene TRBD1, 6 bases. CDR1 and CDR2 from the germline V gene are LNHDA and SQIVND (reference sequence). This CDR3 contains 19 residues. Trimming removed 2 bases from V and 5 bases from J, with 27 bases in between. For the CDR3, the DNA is TGTGCCAGTAGTATACCTGGGCCCCTAAATCCCAGGGGCCGAACTGAAGCTTTCTTT. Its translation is CASSIPGPLNPRGRTEAFF.

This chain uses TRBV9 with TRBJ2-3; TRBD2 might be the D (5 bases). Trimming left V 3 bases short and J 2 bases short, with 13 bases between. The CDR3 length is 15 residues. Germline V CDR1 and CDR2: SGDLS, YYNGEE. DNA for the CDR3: TGTGCCAGCAGCGGAGAAGGGAGTCCCACAGATACGCAGTATTTT. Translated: CASSGEGSPTDTQYF.

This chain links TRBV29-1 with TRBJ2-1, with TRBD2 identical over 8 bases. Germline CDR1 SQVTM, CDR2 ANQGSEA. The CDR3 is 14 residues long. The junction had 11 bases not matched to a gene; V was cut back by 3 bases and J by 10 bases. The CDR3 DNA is TGCAGCGTTGATCCGGGACTAGGGAGCTTGGAGCAGTTCTTC. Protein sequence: CSVDPGLGSLEQFF.

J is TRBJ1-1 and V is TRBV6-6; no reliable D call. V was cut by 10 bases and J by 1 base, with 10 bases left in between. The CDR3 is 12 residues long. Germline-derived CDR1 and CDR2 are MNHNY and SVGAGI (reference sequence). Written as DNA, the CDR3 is TGTGCCACCCAACGGGGGAACACTGAAGCTTTCTTT. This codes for CATQRGNTEAFF.

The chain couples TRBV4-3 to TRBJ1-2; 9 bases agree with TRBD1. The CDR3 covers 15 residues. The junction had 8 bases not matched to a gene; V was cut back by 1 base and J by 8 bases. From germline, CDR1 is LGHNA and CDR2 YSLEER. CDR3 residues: CASSQAGQGLRGYTF. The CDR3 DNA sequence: TGCGCCAGCAGCCAAGCGGGACAGGGCCTTCGGGGCTACACCTTC.

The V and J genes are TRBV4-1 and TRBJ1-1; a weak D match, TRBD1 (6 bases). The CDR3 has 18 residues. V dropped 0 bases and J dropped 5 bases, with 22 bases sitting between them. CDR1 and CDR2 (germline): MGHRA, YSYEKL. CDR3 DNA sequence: TGCGCCAGCAGCCAAGAGGGGATATTAGGGGGAACGGGAACTGAAGCTTTCTTT. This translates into CASSQEGILGGTGTEAFF.